Below, 15 T cell receptor beta chains from the same sample are listed, as sequenced in a study of early T cells in non-severe SARS-CoV-2 infection. TCRdb ran MiXCR on the 5' RACE reads and lists one entry per CDR3 protein. Among about 53,000 distinct CDR3 sequences listed, 9.5% to 15% were seen once. The sample consisted of whole blood, taken at baseline. The receptors were sampled from an adult who was a healthcare worker with PCR-confirmed SARS-CoV-2 infection or an uninfected control (not recorded which).

This clonotype showed up just a few times. The chain uses TRBV6-6 and TRBJ1-3; the D is unclear. The V and J ends lost 8 bases and 6 bases respectively, with 8 bases between them. The CDR3 runs to 11 residues. Germline loops: CDR1 MNHNY, CDR2 SVGAGI (reference sequence). The CDR3 here is CASLGENTIYF. CDR3 nucleotide sequence: TGTGCCAGCCTGGGAGAAAACACCATATATTTT.

The chain has TRBV2 and TRBJ1-2; no definite D call. The germline CDR1 and CDR2 sequences are SNHLY and FYNNEI. V lost 2 bases to trimming and J lost 3 bases, with 13 bases between them. This CDR3 comprises 15 residues. The CDR3 bases are TGTGCCAGCAGTGAAAATCCCACAGACTACTATGGCTACACCTTC. Encoded protein: CASSENPTDYYGYTF.

This clonotype has just a few counts. V gene TRBV7-2 combines with J gene TRBJ1-5; D unclear. The ends were cut back, 5 bases at V and 6 bases at J, with 11 bases in the middle. CDR1 is SGHTA, CDR2 FQGNSA, per germline. This CDR3 is 13 amino acids long. Here the CDR3 DNA reads TGTGCCAGCAGCCCGAGAGTCGGTCAGCCCCAGCATTTT. It encodes CASSPRVGQPQHF.

The rearrangement joins TRBV28 to TRBJ2-3, with TRBD2 identical over 11 bases. This CDR3 region has 20 residues. Trimming took 2 bases from V and 3 from J; bases not matched to a gene: 16. Germline CDR1 and CDR2: MDHEN and SYDVKM. Here the CDR3 DNA reads TGTGCCAGCAGTTTACATGGTGGGACTAGCGGAGCGGGGCTGACAGATACGCAGTATTTT. The encoded protein is CASSLHGGTSGAGLTDTQYF.

This clonotype has only a few counts. The chain couples TRBV7-2 to TRBJ1-1; 7 bases match TRBD1. V trimming: 2 bases; J trimming: 1 base; junction bases outside the gene matches: 7. Germline values: CDR1 SGHTA, CDR2 FQGNSA. The CDR3 is 16 residues long. The CDR3 loop is CASSLRQGSGNTEAFF. The CDR3 nucleotides read TGTGCCAGCAGCTTAAGACAGGGTAGTGGGAACACTGAAGCTTTCTTT. Supplemented by reference TRBV7-2 and TRBJ1-1, the full variable domain reads GAGVSQSPSNKVTEKGKDVELRCDPISGHTALYWYRQSLGQGLEFLIYFQGNSAPDKSGLPSDRFSAERTGGSVSTLTIQRTQQEDSAVYLCASSLRQGSGNTEAFFGQGTRLTVV.

At least ten counts were recorded for this clonotype. The genes are TRBV29-1 and TRBJ1-1, with D maybe TRBD1 (6 bases). V was cut by 5 bases and J by 0 bases, with 16 bases left in between. Germline CDR1 and CDR2: SQVTM and ANQGSEA. The CDR3 consists of 15 residues. The CDR3 reads CSVYSQGLLNTEAFF. CDR3 coding DNA: TGCAGCGTTTACTCACAGGGACTCTTGAACACTGAAGCTTTCTTT.

Many counts were recorded for this clonotype. The chain combines TRBV27 with TRBJ2-7; maybe TRBD2 (5 bases). The germline V gene encodes CDR1 MNHEY and CDR2 SMNVEV (reference sequence). The CDR3 spans 13 residues. V was trimmed by 3 bases and J by 4 bases, leaving 10 bases between them. The CDR3 DNA reads TGTGCCAGCAGTTTCGGGGTCTGGTACGAGCAGTACTTC. This codes for CASSFGVWYEQYF.

This rearrangement joins TRBV9 to TRBJ2-2, with D perhaps TRBD1 or TRBD2 (6 bases each). The length of the CDR3 is 17 residues. V was shortened by 4 bases and J by 6 bases, with 22 bases between the two germline ends. Germline loops: CDR1 SGDLS, CDR2 YYNGEE. CDR3 region: CASSSSRGRGFAGELFF. CDR3 sequence (DNA): TGTGCCAGCAGCTCGTCTCGGGGGCGAGGTTTCGCCGGGGAGCTGTTTTTT.

This clonotype was observed at least ten times. This chain links TRBV2 with TRBJ2-2; no definite D call. Germline lookup yields CDR1 SNHLY and CDR2 FYNNEI. V lost 5 bases and J lost 4, with 8 bases in between. This CDR3 has 13 residues. CDR3 nucleotide sequence: TGTGCCAGCAGTCCCCTGCCCACCGGGGAGCTGTTTTTT. The encoded protein is CASSPLPTGELFF.

The V call is TRBV7-2, the J call TRBJ2-5, with TRBD1 as a possible D gene (5 bases). The ends were cut back, 5 bases at V and 3 bases at J, with 13 bases in the middle. This CDR3 is 14 amino acids long. Germline values: CDR1 SGHTA, CDR2 FQGNSA. The CDR3 nucleotides are TGTGCCAGCAGCCTGGGGCGGCTAAAAGAGACCCAGTACTTC. As protein: CASSLGRLKETQYF.

The sample holds a few counts of this clonotype. CDR3 bases: TGTGCCAGCAGCGTAGTCGCCGGGGAGCTGTTTTTT. Translating gives CASSVVAGELFF. The rearrangement uses TRBV9 and TRBJ2-2, with D uncertain. Per germline, CDR1 SGDLS and CDR2 YYNGEE. The CDR3 has 12 residues. Trimming cost V 0 bases and J 6 bases, with 3 bases left between them. The full variable domain, rest sourced from reference TRBV9 and TRBJ2-2, is DSGVTQTPKHLITATGQRVTLRCSPRSGDLSVYWYQQSLDQGLQFLIQYYNGEERAKGNILERFSAQQFPDLHSELNLSSLELGDSALYFCASSVVAGELFFGEGSRLTVL.

This clonotype was observed many times. The rearrangement joins TRBV6-5 to TRBJ1-2; D is perhaps TRBD1 (5 bases). Trimming removed 0 bases from V and 6 bases from J, with 17 bases in between. CDR3 length: 16 amino acids. Germline V CDR1 and CDR2: MNHEY, SVGAGI. The CDR3 sequence: CASSYSAVGVRNGYTF. The CDR3 nucleotides read TGTGCCAGCAGTTACTCCGCTGTGGGGGTGCGGAATGGCTACACCTTC.

This clonotype was picked up a small number of times. The J gene is TRBJ2-3, the V gene TRBV6-5, with D possibly being TRBD2 (5 bases). CDR1 and CDR2 (germline): MNHEY, SVGAGI. The CDR3 covers 14 residues. Trimming took 2 bases from V and 8 from J, leaving 14 bases between them. CDR3 bases: TGTGCCAGCAGTTACGACGCCGCGCGGGTTACGCAGTATTTT. It encodes CASSYDAARVTQYF.

This clonotype was seen only once. V and J are TRBV7-2 and TRBJ2-1; D gene ambiguous. The ends were cut back, 5 bases at V and 6 bases at J, with 14 bases in the middle. Germline-derived CDR1 and CDR2 are SGHTA and FQGNSA. The CDR3 length is 14 residues. CDR3 in DNA: TGTGCCAGCAGCCTGACCCGACTCCCCAATGAGCAGTTCTTC. It encodes CASSLTRLPNEQFF.

The CDR3 loop is CASSSLGQLLYGYTF. The CDR3 nucleotides read TGTGCCAGCAGTTCCCTCGGACAGCTCCTCTATGGCTACACCTTC. The V gene is TRBV12-3 or TRBV12-4, the J gene TRBJ1-2; TRBD1 might be the D (6 bases). The CDR3 covers 15 residues. V dropped 4 bases and J dropped 4 bases, with 16 bases sitting between them.